Described below is a single T cell receptor beta chain sequence and its context. It lacks a known antigen. At one of its ends the junction is not consistent with the germline gene, which may arise from a read error. The roughly 39 donors, aged roughly 6 to 95 years, were systemically healthy Caucasian individuals from Russia. Approximately 10 milliliters of peripheral blood were collected from each donor into EDTA-treated Vacutainer tubes. PBMCs were isolated by Ficoll-Paque density-gradient centrifugation, with at least 7 million obtained per sample. Trizol reagent was used to extract total RNA from PBMCs, with at least 6 micrograms per sample. The percentages of naive CD45RAhigh/CD27high T cells were determined by flow cytometry on a PBMC aliquot from every donor. These data originate in a study of blood T cells in healthy people across ages (dated by TCRdb to between 2014 and 2016). Some background on the complete study: In model experiments, template switching captured about one uniquely barcoded TCR beta cDNA molecule for every two T cells. Four age groups were formed from the donors: young (average roughly 16 years), middle-aged (around 40), aged (roughly 58) and long-lived (approximately 80). For two donors (one aged 18 to 29 and one aged 80 or older), the study analyzed two additional independent replicas of 1 million unique cDNA reads from the same blood draw. The study measured age-related changes in TCR beta repertoire diversity using deep sequencing normalized with unique cDNA molecular identifiers. To avoid experimental bias, donors of different ages were randomly spread across the sequencing lanes.

The method behind the library was 5' RACE. The sample was run on an Illumina HiSeq 2500. A second PCR of 7 to 11 cycles was performed with a sample-barcoded 5' primer and a J-beta primer mix. Each TCR beta cDNA molecule received a unique molecular identifier from a template-switch 5' adaptor carrying 12 random nucleotides. At least 2.5 million CDR3-containing paired-end reads were obtained from each sample. First-strand cDNA was synthesized from all RNA with the Mint cDNA synthesis kit, primed by a TRBC-specific oligonucleotide. After uracil-DNA glycosylase treatment, a first 18-cycle PCR used universal primers M1SS and BC2_uni_R on all cDNA. Per the original workflow: For normalization, 1 million high-quality reads were randomly selected from each sample, with every read carrying a distinct molecular identifier. Reads with shared molecular identifiers were discarded instead of being binned into consensus sequences. CDR3 identification, clonotype clustering and error correction used MiTCR with a Q25 quality threshold and the strictest error-elimination algorithm. A nonparametric unseen species model using Euler transformation provided a lower-bound estimate of total TCR beta diversity. TCRdb reanalyzed the raw reads on its own, using fastp at Q25 for trimming and MiXCR for clone calling, and kept in-frame beta chains. Every CDR3 protein is listed once, alongside the most common genes and DNA of its rows. Here the V and J calls rest on TCRdb's processing, not on the authors' analysis. Here the sample has fewer than 800,000 distinct CDR3 sequences; about 32% occur a single time. Clones ranked in the top ten supply approximately 15% of the sample.

Here is what the overall study found, with its caveats: There was a strong correlation between observed TCR beta diversity and the percentage of naive T cells measured by flow cytometry. Donor CMV infection status was unknown, potentially confounding age-related changes in expanded clonotypes. Estimates of total diversity based on one million sequenced T cells were considered lower bounds and underestimates. The long-lived group showed more naive CD4+ T cells, fewer expanded clones and increased TCR diversity than the aged group, suggesting age selection. Because profiling used bulk unsorted PBMCs, naive and antigen-experienced compartments could not be compared conclusively. As age increased, observed TCR beta diversity per million T cells dropped in a roughly linear way, and a significant reduction was already evident by age 40.

From the cysteine up to the phenylalanine, the CDR3 has a length of 13 residues. Just the 39-base CDR3 DNA is kept, in frame starting at base 1. The material sequenced was blood. The origin of this receptor is a woman of 80 years or more in good health. Donor details come from another sample of the same person, matched by shared clones. The sequence joins TRBV12-3 or TRBV12-4 to TRBJ1-4, with the D gene uncertain. In nucleotide form, the sequence is TGTGCCAGCAGAACATCGGTCCGTGAAAAACAGTTTTTT. Its protein is CASRTSVREKQFF.